The 28 T cell receptor beta chains reported below all come from one sample, sequenced in a study of T cells in Graves' hyperthyroidism and ophthalmopathy. The investigators amplified TCR beta CDR3 regions from RNA transcripts. Primed by the HTBI set, a first-round RT-PCR was run on the TCR CDR3. TCRdb fed the multiplex PCR reads into MiXCR, producing one record per CDR3 protein. Found here are about 130,000 distinct CDR3 sequences, around 20% of them singletons; the top ten hold around 69%. Sample: blood. All receptors derive from a woman between 45 and 65 years old with Graves' hyperthyroidism that later progressed to Graves' ophthalmopathy.

Ten or more counts support this clonotype. The J gene is TRBJ1-5, the V gene TRBV27, with D uncertain. CDR3 length: 13 amino acids. V was cut by 4 bases and J by 6 bases, with 10 bases left in between. Per germline, CDR1 MNHEY and CDR2 SMNVEV (reference sequence). In nucleotides, the CDR3 is TGTGCCAGCAGTTGGGGTTACAGTCAGCCCCAGCATTTT. Amino acid sequence: CASSWGYSQPQHF.

V is TRBV3-1 and J is TRBJ2-7; 12 nucleotides agree with TRBD1. This CDR3 region has 15 residues. Germline trimming cut 5 bases from V and 3 bases from J; bases unmatched to any gene: 5. Germline CDR1 is LGHDT and CDR2 is YNNKEL (reference sequence). The CDR3 region has the DNA TGTGCCAGCAGCTTGGGACAGGGGGCCTACTACGAGCAGTACTTC. Its protein is CASSLGQGAYYEQYF.

Many counts were recorded for this clonotype. This chain uses TRBV7-2 with TRBJ1-2; D is possibly TRBD1 (5 bases). The CDR3 covers 15 residues. Germline assignment: CDR1 SGHTA and CDR2 FQGNSA. The V end was cut by 4 bases, the J end by 0 bases, with 12 bases between. The CDR3 nucleotides read TGTGCCAGCAGCTCCTTTGACAGACCTAACTATGGCTACACCTTC. The encoded protein is CASSSFDRPNYGYTF.

As concerns this clonotype: A much larger clone is a single base away; this may be a read error. The V call is TRBV5-1, the J call TRBJ2-7; a possible D gene is TRBD1 (6 bases). This CDR3 is 16 amino acids long. V was pared by 4 bases and J by 6 bases, with 23 bases between. CDR1 and CDR2 from the germline V gene are SGHRS and YFSETQ. The CDR3 spells CASSPSFGQGTSEQYF. The CDR3 DNA follows: TGCGCCAGCAGCCCTAGTTTCGGGCAGGGGACCAGCGAGCAGTACTTC.

Worth noting for this clonotype: At one end the junction does not follow the germline gene, possibly because of a read error. The CDR3 sequence: CASSQYPTDTVYF. CDR3 nucleotide sequence: TGTGCCAGCAGCCAATATCCGACGGACACCGTATATTTT. This chain connects TRBV3-1 to TRBJ1-3; a possible D gene is TRBD1 (5 bases). The V gene's germline CDR1 is LGHDT and CDR2 YNNKEL (reference sequence). The CDR3 totals 13 residues.

This chain uses TRBV6-2 or TRBV6-3 with TRBJ1-6; 7 bases are shared with TRBD1. From germline, CDR1 is MNHEY and CDR2 SVGEGT. CDR3 size: 16 residues. After removal of 8 bases from V and 8 bases from J, the junction contained 15 bases not matched to a gene. The CDR3 bases are TGTGCCAGCTTCCCCACTCCGGGACAGCGAGATTCACCCCTCCACTTT. Translation gives CASFPTPGQRDSPLHF.

V gene TRBV6-5 combines with J gene TRBJ1-4; D not resolved. CDR1 and CDR2 from the germline V gene are MNHEY and SVGAGI. This CDR3 has 16 amino acids. V lost 0 bases and J 10 bases, leaving 18 bases between the germline ends. CDR3 coding DNA: TGTGCCAGCAGTTACTCGGTCTTGAAGGGCCCCGGAAAACTGTTTTTT. Protein product: CASSYSVLKGPGKLFF.

The chain is built from TRBV28 and TRBJ2-7; 10 bases match TRBD1. Germline assignment: CDR1 MDHEN and CDR2 SYDVKM. The J segment lost 5 bases and the V segment lost 4 bases, leaving 8 bases of the junction unmatched. This CDR3 region has 15 residues. The CDR3 DNA reads as TGTGCCAGCAGTTCTGCCGGGACAGGGGCCAACGAGCAGTACTTC. Protein product: CASSSAGTGANEQYF.

This clonotype was seen more than once but under ten times. V is TRBV11-2 and J is TRBJ1-4, with unresolved D. The length of the CDR3 is 15 residues. The germline V and J ends were trimmed by 5 bases and 0 bases, with 10 bases remaining between them. In germline, CDR1 is SGHAT, CDR2 FQNNGV. Here the CDR3 DNA reads TGTGCCAGCAGCCCCACCCGCTCAACTAATGAAAAACTGTTTTTT. It encodes CASSPTRSTNEKLFF.

This clonotype was counted at least ten times. The chain is built from TRBV27 and TRBJ2-2, with 10 bases matching TRBD2. This CDR3 has 18 amino acids. Germline CDR1 is MNHEY and CDR2 is SMNVEV (reference sequence). V lost 2 bases, J lost 2 bases, and 8 bases stayed unmatched. The CDR3 loop is CASSLRLAGVSNTGELFF. The CDR3 nucleotides read TGTGCCAGCAGTTTACGGCTAGCGGGAGTTTCCAACACCGGGGAGCTGTTTTTT.

This clonotype was seen ten or more times. V usage is TRBV20-1 and J usage is TRBJ2-5, with TRBD2 matching over 13 bases. The J segment lost 2 bases and the V segment lost 6 bases, leaving 9 bases of the junction unmatched. The CDR3 loop spans 16 amino acids. Germline V gives CDR1 DFQATT, CDR2 SNEGSKA (reference sequence). The CDR3 nucleotides are TGCAGTGCGGGAGGGACTAGCGGGACAACTCAAGAGACCCAGTACTTC. Translating gives CSAGGTSGTTQETQYF.

As for this clonotype: One end of the junction varies from germline; a read error may be responsible. The chain employs TRBV19 and TRBJ2-5; tentatively, D is TRBD1 (5 bases). From germline, CDR1 is LNHDA and CDR2 SQIVND (reference sequence). This CDR3 has 14 residues. CDR3 sequence (DNA): TGTGCCAGTAGCATAGGACAAGTCCAAGAGACCCAGTACTTC. Its protein is CASSIGQVQETQYF.

This clonotype was counted many times. The chain combines TRBV2 with TRBJ1-1, with D possibly TRBD1 on 6 matching bases. Germline-derived CDR1 and CDR2 are SNHLY and FYNNEI. CDR3 length: 14 amino acids. Trimming took 2 bases from V and 8 from J, leaving 15 bases between them. The CDR3 region is CASSEYRGGKEAFF. In nucleotides, the CDR3 is TGTGCCAGCAGTGAATACAGAGGGGGGAAAGAAGCTTTCTTT.

Ten or more counts support this clonotype. The rearrangement uses TRBV6-4 and TRBJ2-7; 11 bases are shared with TRBD1. Per the germline V gene, CDR1 is MRHNA and CDR2 is SNTAGT. The CDR3 runs 15 residues. V was pared by 2 bases and J by 6 bases, with 6 bases of the junction left unmatched. The CDR3 nucleotides are TGTGCCAGCAGTGACGGGACAGGGGGGAACTTCGAGCAGTACTTC. It yields the protein CASSDGTGGNFEQYF.

This clonotype was seen many times. The chain links TRBV20-1 to TRBJ2-1; D unclear. V lost 6 bases and J lost 6, with 12 bases in between. Per germline, CDR1 DFQATT and CDR2 SNEGSKA (reference sequence). This CDR3 comprises 12 residues. The CDR3 loop reads CSANLGSNEQFF. The CDR3, as DNA: TGCAGTGCGAATCTAGGGTCCAATGAGCAGTTCTTC.

This clonotype was seen ten or more times. The chain recombines TRBV11-1 with TRBJ1-1; possible D gene TRBD1, 5 bases. Germline lookup yields CDR1 SGHAT and CDR2 FQDESV (reference sequence). Trimming pared 5 bases from V and 11 bases from J, leaving 15 bases between. This CDR3 region has 12 residues. The DNA for the CDR3 is TGTGCCAGCAGCCTAAGAGGACAAAAGGCTTTCTTT. It yields the protein CASSLRGQKAFF.

This sequence joins TRBV24-1 and TRBJ2-2; 8 nucleotides agree with TRBD1. CDR1 and CDR2 (germline): KGHDR, SFDVKD. The V segment lost 4 bases and the J segment 0 bases; nucleotides outside the gene matches: 15. The CDR3 runs to 20 residues. CDR3 nucleotides: TGTGCCACCAGTGACACAGCCGTACGTAGGACAGGGCCGAACACCGGGGAGCTGTTTTTT. Translation: CATSDTAVRRTGPNTGELFF.

This clonotype was seen many times. J is TRBJ1-1 and V is TRBV5-5, with TRBD1 matching 9 bases. This CDR3 has 17 residues. Per the germline V gene, CDR1 is SGHKS and CDR2 is YYEKEE (reference sequence). The V and J ends lost 2 bases and 0 bases, in that order; junction bases with no gene match: 8. The CDR3 bases are TGTGCCAGCAGCTTTATGGACAGGGGTTACATGAACACTGAAGCTTTCTTT. The encoded protein is CASSFMDRGYMNTEAFF.

V and J are TRBV4-1 and TRBJ1-2; D not resolved. Trimming cost V 0 bases and J 0 bases, with 11 bases left between them. CDR3 length equals 16 residues. Germline assignment: CDR1 MGHRA and CDR2 YSYEKL. The CDR3 region has the DNA TGCGCCAGCAGCCAAGAGGGAAACAGCGCTAACTATGGCTACACCTTC. Translating it yields CASSQEGNSANYGYTF.

This chain uses TRBV6-1 with TRBJ1-6, with 7 positions matching TRBD1. The V gene end was trimmed by 3 bases and the J gene end by 10 bases; junction bases not matched to a gene: 6. From germline, CDR1 is MNHNS and CDR2 SASEGT. CDR3 size: 14 residues. The DNA for the CDR3 is TGTGCCAGCAGTGAGCGACAGGGAAACTCACCCCTCCACTTT. Its protein product is CASSERQGNSPLHF.

Turning to this clonotype: The final CDR3 position lacks the conserved phenylalanine or tryptophan, pointing to a likely read error. The rearrangement links TRBV20-1 to TRBJ2-1; 9 bases map to TRBD2. V lost 4 bases to trimming and J lost 9 bases; unmatched junction nucleotides: 4. The CDR3 contains 12 residues. Germline CDR1 is DFQATT and CDR2 is SNEGSKA (reference sequence). The CDR3 nucleotides are TGCAGTGCTACCCGGACTAGCGCTGAGCAGTTCTCC. This sequence encodes CSATRTSAEQFS.

The chain joins TRBV7-2 to TRBJ2-7; 10 bases fit TRBD1. V dropped 5 bases and J dropped 3; count of bases not matched to a gene: 4. The CDR3 is 14 amino acids. CDR1 is SGHTA and CDR2 is FQGNSA in the germline V gene. The CDR3 protein is CASSAWTGGYEQYF. DNA for the CDR3: TGTGCCAGCAGCGCCTGGACAGGGGGCTACGAGCAGTACTTC.

This clonotype was observed many times. The chain joins TRBV7-8 to TRBJ1-4, with a possible D match to TRBD1 (6 bases). Germline assignment: CDR1 SGHVS and CDR2 FQNEAQ. V was clipped by 0 bases and J by 5 bases, with 16 bases between them. This CDR3 has 17 residues. CDR3 DNA: TGTGCCAGCAGCTTAGCGAGGCCGGCGGGGGCCAATGAAAAACTGTTTTTT. Translated, it gives CASSLARPAGANEKLFF.

With regard to this clonotype: A read error may explain this, as a much larger clone is one base away. No conserved phenylalanine or tryptophan ends this CDR3, so it is likely a read error. J is TRBJ2-7 and V is TRBV3-1; TRBD2 matches at 7 bases. The CDR3 contains 15 residues. V lost 4 bases to trimming and J lost 3 bases; unmatched junction nucleotides: 9. Germline CDR1 reads LGHDT; CDR2 reads YNNKEL (reference sequence). The CDR3, as DNA: TGTGCCAGCAGCCTTGCTTGGGCGGGAGACTACGAGCAGTACCTC. It is translated as CASSLAWAGDYEQYL.

This clonotype has more than one count but fewer than ten. V is TRBV5-1 and J is TRBJ2-5; TRBD2 agrees at 7 bases. Germline V lookup: CDR1 SGHRS, CDR2 YFSETQ. The trim removed 0 bases at V and 3 bases at J, leaving 11 bases unmatched. The CDR3 has 17 residues. CDR3 residues: CASSLAGLGREKETQYF. CDR3 nucleotide sequence: TGCGCCAGCAGCTTGGCTGGTTTGGGGAGGGAGAAAGAGACCCAGTACTTC.

This clonotype was observed many times. V gene TRBV11-2 combines with J gene TRBJ2-7, with D possibly being TRBD1 (5 bases). This CDR3 is built from 14 residues. Trimming stripped 1 base from V and 2 bases from J, with 9 bases between. Germline-derived CDR1 and CDR2 are SGHAT and FQNNGV. CDR3 DNA: TGTGCCAGCAGCTTAGGCCCAGGGCCCTACGAGCAGTACTTC. Translating gives CASSLGPGPYEQYF. The variable domain in full, completed from reference TRBV11-2 and TRBJ2-7, reads EAGVAQSPRYKIIEKRQSVAFWCNPISGHATLYWYQQILGQGPKLLIQFQNNGVVDDSQLPKDRFSAERLKGVDSTLKIQPAKLEDSAVYLCASSLGPGPYEQYFGPGTRLTVT.

This clonotype was picked up many times. The rearrangement links TRBV20-1 to TRBJ2-7; D may be TRBD1 (5 bases). Trimming left V 5 bases short and J 1 base short, with 18 bases between. From germline, CDR1 is DFQATT and CDR2 SNEGSKA (reference sequence). The CDR3 totals 15 residues. CDR3 region: CSARAQQAASYEQYF. CDR3 nucleotides: TGCAGTGCTCGAGCCCAACAGGCTGCTTCCTACGAGCAGTACTTC.

This clonotype came up many times. V is TRBV7-2 and J is TRBJ2-3; 7 bases align to TRBD1. V lost 5 bases to trimming and J lost 9 bases; unmatched junction nucleotides: 5. Germline-derived CDR1 and CDR2 are SGHTA and FQGNSA. This CDR3 is built from 12 residues. CDR3 nucleotides: TGTGCCAGCAGCCCGAGGGACAGAACGCAGTATTTT. It yields the protein CASSPRDRTQYF.